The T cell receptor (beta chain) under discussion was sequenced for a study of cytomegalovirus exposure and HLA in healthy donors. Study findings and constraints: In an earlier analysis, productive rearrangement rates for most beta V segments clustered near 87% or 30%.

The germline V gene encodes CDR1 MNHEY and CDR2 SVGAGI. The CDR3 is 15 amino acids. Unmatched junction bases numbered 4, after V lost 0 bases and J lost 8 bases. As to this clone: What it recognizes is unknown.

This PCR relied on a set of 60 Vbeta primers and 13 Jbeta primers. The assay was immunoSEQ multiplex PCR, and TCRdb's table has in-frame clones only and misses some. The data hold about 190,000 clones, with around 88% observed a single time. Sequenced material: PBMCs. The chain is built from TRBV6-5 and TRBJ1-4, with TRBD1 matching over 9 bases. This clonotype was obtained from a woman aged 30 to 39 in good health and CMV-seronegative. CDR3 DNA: TGTGCCAGCAGTTACTCACCGGGACAGGGAGAAAAACTGTTTTTT. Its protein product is CASSYSPGQGEKLFF.